Only a few counts were recorded for the clone carrying this TCR beta chain. Its antigen is unknown. The data are from a study of metastatic and nonmetastatic thyroid tumors. Study-wide context: The authors compared repertoires across blood and tumor or nodule tissue from malignant and benign thyroid patients. Study-wide points: Reported TCR beta diversity, measured in blood and tumor, was significantly higher for malignant thyroid tumors than for benign nodules.

Every patient underwent thyroid surgery untreated. Original processing methods: The distant-metastasis classifier for papillary thyroid cancer was built from CDR3 differences across clinicopathological groups. TCRdb re-clonotyped the PCR reads through MiXCR. The V and J calls and clone size come from TCRdb's table, not from the authors' own analysis. The table has some 55,000 clones, 25% to 30% seen once. What was sequenced was blood. The source is a female donor with papillary thyroid cancer or a benign thyroid nodule (not recorded which). Some clones in this sample may be carry-over from other donors' samples.

CDR3 DNA: TGTGCCACCAGTGACCCGGGGCTTTATACGCAGTATTTT. It codes for CATSDPGLYTQYF. This chain links TRBV24-1 with TRBJ2-3, with D perhaps being TRBD1 or TRBD2 (5 bases each). Germline CDR1 reads KGHDR; CDR2 reads SFDVKD. The V end lost 4 bases, the J end lost 7 bases, and 11 bases lay between the germline ends. The CDR3 totals 13 residues.